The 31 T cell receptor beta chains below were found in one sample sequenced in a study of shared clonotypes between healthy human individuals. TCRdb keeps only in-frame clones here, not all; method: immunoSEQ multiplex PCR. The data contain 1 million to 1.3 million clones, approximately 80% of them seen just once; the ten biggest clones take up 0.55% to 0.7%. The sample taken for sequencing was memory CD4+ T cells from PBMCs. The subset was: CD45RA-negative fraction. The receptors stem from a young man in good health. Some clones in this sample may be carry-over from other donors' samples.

The CDR3 DNA is TGTGCCAGTAGTGAGGGGACAGGGAGCTCTGGAAACACCATATATTTT. Translation: CASSEGTGSSGNTIYF. This chain connects TRBV19 to TRBJ1-3; 9 bases match TRBD1. Trimming removed 5 bases from V and 0 bases from J; junction bases left unmatched: 5. The CDR3 is made up of 16 amino acids. The V gene's germline CDR1 is LNHDA and CDR2 SQIVND (reference sequence).

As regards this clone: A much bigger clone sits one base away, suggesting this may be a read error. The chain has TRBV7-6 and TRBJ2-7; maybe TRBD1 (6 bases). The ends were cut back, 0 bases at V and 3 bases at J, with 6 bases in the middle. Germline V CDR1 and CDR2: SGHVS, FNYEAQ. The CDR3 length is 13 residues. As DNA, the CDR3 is TGTGCCAGCAGCTTAGCAGGGGGCTACGAGCAGTACTTC. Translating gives CASSLAGGYEQYF.

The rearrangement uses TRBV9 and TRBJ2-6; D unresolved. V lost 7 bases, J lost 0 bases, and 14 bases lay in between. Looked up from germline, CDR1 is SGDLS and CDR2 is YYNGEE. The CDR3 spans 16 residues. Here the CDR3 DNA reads TGTGCCAGCCGGGCCGAGACCCACTCTGGGGCCAACGTCCTGACTTTC. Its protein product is CASRAETHSGANVLTF.

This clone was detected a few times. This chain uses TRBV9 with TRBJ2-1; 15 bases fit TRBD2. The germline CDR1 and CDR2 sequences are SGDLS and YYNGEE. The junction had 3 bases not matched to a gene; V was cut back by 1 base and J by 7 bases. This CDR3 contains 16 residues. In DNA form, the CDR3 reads TGTGCCAGCAGCGTACCCGGGACTAGCGGGAGGAATGAGCAGTTCTTC. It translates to CASSVPGTSGRNEQFF.

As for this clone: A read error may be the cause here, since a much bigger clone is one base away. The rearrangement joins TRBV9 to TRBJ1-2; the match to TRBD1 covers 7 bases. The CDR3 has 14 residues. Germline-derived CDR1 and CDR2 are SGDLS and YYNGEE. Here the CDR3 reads CASSERGLNYGCTF. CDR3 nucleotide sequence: TGTGCCAGCAGCGAGAGGGGGCTTAACTATGGCTGCACCTTC.

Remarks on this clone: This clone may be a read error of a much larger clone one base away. CDR3 nucleotides: TGTGCCAGCAGTTTATGGGGGGCAACTAATGAAAAACTGTTTTTT. Amino acids: CASSLWGATNEKLFF. V and J are TRBV27 and TRBJ1-4; TRBD1 is a possible D gene (5 bases). Germline CDR1 and CDR2: MNHEY and SMNVEV (reference sequence). Trimming removed 1 base from V and 0 bases from J, with 6 bases in between. CDR3 length equals 15 residues.

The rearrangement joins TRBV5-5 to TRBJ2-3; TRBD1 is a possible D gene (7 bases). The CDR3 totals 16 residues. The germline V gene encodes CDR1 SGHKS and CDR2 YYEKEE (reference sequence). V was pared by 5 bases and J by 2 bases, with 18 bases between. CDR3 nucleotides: TGTGCCAGCAGTCGTCTTGCGGGACAGCTCACAGATACGCAGTATTTT. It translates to CASSRLAGQLTDTQYF. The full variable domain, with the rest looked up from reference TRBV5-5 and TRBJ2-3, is DAGVTQSPTHLIKTRGQQVTLRCSPISGHKSVSWYQQVLGQGPQFIFQYYEKEERGRGNFPDRFSARQFPNYSSELNVNALLLGDSALYLCASSRLAGQLTDTQYFGPGTRLTVL.

In DNA, the CDR3 is TGCGCCAGCAGCATTGGGTGGAGTTACTATGGCTACACCTTC. It yields the protein CASSIGWSYYGYTF. The V and J genes are TRBV5-1 and TRBJ1-2, with D uncertain. This CDR3 is built from 14 residues. The V end lost 4 bases, the J end lost 3 bases, and 13 bases lay between the germline ends. In germline, CDR1 is SGHRS, CDR2 YFSETQ.

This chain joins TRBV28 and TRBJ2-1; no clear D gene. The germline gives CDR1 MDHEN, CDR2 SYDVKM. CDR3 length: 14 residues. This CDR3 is CLVRSQSSYNEQFF. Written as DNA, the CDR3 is TGTTTAGTGAGGAGCCAATCTTCCTACAATGAGCAGTTCTTC.

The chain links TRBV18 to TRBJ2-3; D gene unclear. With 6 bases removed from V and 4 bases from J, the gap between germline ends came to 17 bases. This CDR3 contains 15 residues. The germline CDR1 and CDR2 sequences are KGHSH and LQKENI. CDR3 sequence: CASSTVVSAADTQYF. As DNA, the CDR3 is TGTGCCAGCTCCACCGTGGTCAGTGCGGCAGATACGCAGTATTTT.

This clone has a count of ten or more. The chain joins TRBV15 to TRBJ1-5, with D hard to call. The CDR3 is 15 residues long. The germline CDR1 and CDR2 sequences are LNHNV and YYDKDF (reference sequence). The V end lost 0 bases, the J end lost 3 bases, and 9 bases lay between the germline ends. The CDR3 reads CATSRDPEPNQPQHF. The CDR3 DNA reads TGTGCCACCAGCAGAGATCCCGAGCCCAATCAGCCCCAGCATTTT.

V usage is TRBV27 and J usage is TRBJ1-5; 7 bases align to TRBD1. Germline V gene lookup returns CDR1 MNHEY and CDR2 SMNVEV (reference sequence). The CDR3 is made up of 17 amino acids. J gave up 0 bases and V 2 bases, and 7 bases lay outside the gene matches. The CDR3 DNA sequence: TGTGCCAGCAGTTTAAGGGGACAGCCTTATAGCAATCAGCCCCAGCATTTT. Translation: CASSLRGQPYSNQPQHF.

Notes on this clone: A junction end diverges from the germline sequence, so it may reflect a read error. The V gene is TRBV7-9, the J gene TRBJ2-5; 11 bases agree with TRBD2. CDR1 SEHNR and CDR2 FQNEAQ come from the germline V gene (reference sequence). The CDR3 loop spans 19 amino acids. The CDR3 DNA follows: TGTGCCGGCAGCTTGGTCCCACTAGCGGGAGCTCGGACGGTAGAGACCCAGTACTTC. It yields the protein CAGSLVPLAGARTVETQYF.

The DNA of the CDR3 is TGTGCCAGCAGTTTAGACTCGCTCGGAGCCTACGAGCAGTACTTC. Its protein product is CASSLDSLGAYEQYF. J is TRBJ2-7 and V is TRBV28; D uncertain. V was pared by 2 bases and J by 2 bases, with 13 bases between. The germline V gene has CDR1 MDHEN and CDR2 SYDVKM. The length of the CDR3 is 15 residues. Variable domain in full (rest from reference TRBV28 and TRBJ2-7): DVKVTQSSRYLVKRTGEKVFLECVQDMDHENMFWYRQDPGLGLRLIYFSYDVKMKEKGDIPEGYSVSREKKERFSLILESASTNQTSMYLCASSLDSLGAYEQYFGPGTRLTVT.

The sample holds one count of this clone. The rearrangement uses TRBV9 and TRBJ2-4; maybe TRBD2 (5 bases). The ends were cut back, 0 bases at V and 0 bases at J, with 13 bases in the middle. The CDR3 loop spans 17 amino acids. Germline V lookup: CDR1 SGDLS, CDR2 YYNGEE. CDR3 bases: TGTGCCAGCAGCGTAGCTCAAGCGGCTCTAGCCAAAAACATTCAGTACTTC. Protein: CASSVAQAALAKNIQYF.

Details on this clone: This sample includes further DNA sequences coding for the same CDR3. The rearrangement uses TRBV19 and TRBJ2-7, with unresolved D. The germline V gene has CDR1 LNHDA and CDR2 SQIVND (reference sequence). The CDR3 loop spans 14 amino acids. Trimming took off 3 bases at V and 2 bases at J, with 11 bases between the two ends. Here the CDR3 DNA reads TGTGCCAGTAGTATCCCCGGACGGACCTACGAGCAGTACTTC. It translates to CASSIPGRTYEQYF.

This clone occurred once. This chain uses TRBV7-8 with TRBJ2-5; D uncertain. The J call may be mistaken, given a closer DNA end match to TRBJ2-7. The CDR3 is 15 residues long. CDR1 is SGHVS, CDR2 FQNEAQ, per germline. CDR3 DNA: TGTGCCAGCAGCTTAAGGCAGGAACTGGGTCCCGAGCAGTACTTC. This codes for CASSLRQELGPEQYF.

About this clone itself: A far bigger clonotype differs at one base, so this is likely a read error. CDR3 sequence reads: CVSSYVGLGETQYF. The CDR3 DNA follows: TGTGTCAGCAGTTACGTCGGGCTGGGAGAGACCCAGTACTTC. V gene TRBV6-5 combines with J gene TRBJ2-5; D remains ambiguous. Germline V gives CDR1 MNHEY, CDR2 SVGAGI. CDR3 length: 14 residues.

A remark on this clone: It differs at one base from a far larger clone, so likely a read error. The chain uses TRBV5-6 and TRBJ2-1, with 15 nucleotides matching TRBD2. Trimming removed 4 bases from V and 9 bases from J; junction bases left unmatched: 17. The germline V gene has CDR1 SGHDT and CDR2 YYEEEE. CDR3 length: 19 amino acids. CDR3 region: CASSNGTSGRLFEHGEQFF. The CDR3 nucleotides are TGTGCCAGCAGCAACGGGACTAGCGGGAGGCTTTTCGAACACGGTGAGCAGTTCTTC. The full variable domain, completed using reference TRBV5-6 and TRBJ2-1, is DAGVTQSPTHLIKTRGQQVTLRCSPKSGHDTVSWYQQALGQGPQFIFQYYEEEERQRGNFPDRFSGHQFPNYSSELNVNALLLGDSALYLCASSNGTSGRLFEHGEQFFGPGTRLTVL.

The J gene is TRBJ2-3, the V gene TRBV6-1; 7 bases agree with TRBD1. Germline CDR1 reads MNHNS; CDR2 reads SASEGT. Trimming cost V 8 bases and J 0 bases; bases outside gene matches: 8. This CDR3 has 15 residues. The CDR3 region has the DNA TGTGCCAGCTCAGGGGGTCGGCGAAGCACAGATACGCAGTATTTT. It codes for CASSGGRRSTDTQYF.

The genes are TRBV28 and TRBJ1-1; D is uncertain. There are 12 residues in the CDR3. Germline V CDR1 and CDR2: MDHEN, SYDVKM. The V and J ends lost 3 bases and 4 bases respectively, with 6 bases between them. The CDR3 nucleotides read TGTGCCAGCAGTTTGCAGCCCACTGAAGCTTTCTTT. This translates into CASSLQPTEAFF.

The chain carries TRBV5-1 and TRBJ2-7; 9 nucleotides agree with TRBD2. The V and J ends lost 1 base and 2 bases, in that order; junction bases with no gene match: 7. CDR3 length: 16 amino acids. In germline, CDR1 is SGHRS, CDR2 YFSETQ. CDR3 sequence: CASSLSDSGRAYEQYF. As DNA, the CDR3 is TGCGCCAGCAGCTTGTCGGATAGCGGGAGAGCCTACGAGCAGTACTTC.

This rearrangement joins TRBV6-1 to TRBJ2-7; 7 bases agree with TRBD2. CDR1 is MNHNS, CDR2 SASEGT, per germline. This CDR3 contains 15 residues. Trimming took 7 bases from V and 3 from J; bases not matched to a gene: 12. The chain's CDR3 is CASTALAATIYEQYF. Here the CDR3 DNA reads TGTGCCAGCACTGCGCTAGCGGCTACCATCTACGAGCAGTACTTC.

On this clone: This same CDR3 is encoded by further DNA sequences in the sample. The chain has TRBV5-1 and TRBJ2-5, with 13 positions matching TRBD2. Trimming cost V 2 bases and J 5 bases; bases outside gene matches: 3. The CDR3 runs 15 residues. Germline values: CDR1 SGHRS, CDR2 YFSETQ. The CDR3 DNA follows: TGCGCCAGCAGCTTAGGACTAGCGGGAGAGGAGACCCAGTACTTC. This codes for CASSLGLAGEETQYF. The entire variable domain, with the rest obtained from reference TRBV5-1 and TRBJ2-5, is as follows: KAGVTQTPRYLIKTRGQQVTLSCSPISGHRSVSWYQQTPGQGLQFLFEYFSETQRNKGNFPGRFSGRQFSNSRSEMNVSTLELGDSALYLCASSLGLAGEETQYFGPGTRLLVL.

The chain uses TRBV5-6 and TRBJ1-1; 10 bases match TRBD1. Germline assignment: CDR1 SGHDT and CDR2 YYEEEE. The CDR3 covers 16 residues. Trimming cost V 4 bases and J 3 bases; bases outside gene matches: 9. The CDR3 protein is CASSRTGGLLDTEAFF. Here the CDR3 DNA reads TGTGCCAGCAGCCGGACAGGGGGGTTACTGGACACTGAAGCTTTCTTT.

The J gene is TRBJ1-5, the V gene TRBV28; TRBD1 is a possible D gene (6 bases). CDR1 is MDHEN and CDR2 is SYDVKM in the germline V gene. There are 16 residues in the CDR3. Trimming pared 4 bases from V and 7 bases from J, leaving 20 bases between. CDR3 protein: CASSWGRLLTSQPQHF. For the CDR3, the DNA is TGTGCCAGCAGTTGGGGGCGTTTATTAACTAGCCAGCCCCAGCATTTT.

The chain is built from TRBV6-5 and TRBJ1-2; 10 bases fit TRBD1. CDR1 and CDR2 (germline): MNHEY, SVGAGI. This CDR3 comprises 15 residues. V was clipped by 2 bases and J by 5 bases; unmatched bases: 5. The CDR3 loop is CASSYKGQGPYGYTF. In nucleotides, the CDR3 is TGTGCCAGCAGTTACAAGGGACAGGGGCCTTATGGCTACACCTTC.

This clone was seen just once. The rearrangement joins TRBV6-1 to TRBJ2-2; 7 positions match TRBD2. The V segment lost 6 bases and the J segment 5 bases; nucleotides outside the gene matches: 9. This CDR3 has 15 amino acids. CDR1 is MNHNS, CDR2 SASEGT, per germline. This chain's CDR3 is CASRPPGLSTGELFF. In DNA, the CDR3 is TGTGCCAGCAGACCCCCGGGACTATCAACCGGGGAGCTGTTTTTT.

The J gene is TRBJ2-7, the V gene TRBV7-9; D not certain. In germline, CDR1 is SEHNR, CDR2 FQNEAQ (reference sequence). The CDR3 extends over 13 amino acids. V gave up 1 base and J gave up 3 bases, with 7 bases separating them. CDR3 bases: TGTGCCAGCAGCTTAGGTGCACTCTACGAGCAGTACTTC. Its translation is CASSLGALYEQYF.

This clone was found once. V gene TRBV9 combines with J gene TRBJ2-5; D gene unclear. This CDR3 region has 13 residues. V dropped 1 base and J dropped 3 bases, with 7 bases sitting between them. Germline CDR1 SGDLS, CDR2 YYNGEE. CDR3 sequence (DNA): TGTGCCAGCAGCGTATTGGGTGAAGAGACCCAGTACTTC. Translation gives CASSVLGEETQYF.

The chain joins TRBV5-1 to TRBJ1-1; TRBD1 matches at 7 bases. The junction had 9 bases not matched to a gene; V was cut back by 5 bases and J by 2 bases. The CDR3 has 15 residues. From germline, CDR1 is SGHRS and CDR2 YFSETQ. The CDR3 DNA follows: TGCGCCAGCAGTCGGAGAGGACAGGCTAACACTGAAGCTTTCTTT. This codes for CASSRRGQANTEAFF.